This entry lists 23 T cell receptor beta chains sequenced from one sample in a study of cytomegalovirus exposure and HLA in healthy donors. Use of 60 Vbeta and 13 Jbeta primers characterized the PCR. The table came from immunoSEQ multiplex PCR; TCRdb's copy has only in-frame clones and leaves some out. The repertoire holds around 120,000 clones, with about 80% as singletons. Sequenced sample: PBMCs. The source of these receptors is a human donor in good health.

The rearrangement links TRBV28 to TRBJ1-6; TRBD1 agrees at 9 bases. The germline CDR1 and CDR2 sequences are MDHEN and SYDVKM. The J segment lost 7 bases and the V segment lost 8 bases, leaving 6 bases of the junction unmatched. The CDR3 length is 14 residues. CDR3 sequence (DNA): TGTGCCAGCTCCCTCGGGACAGGGAATTCACCCCTCCACTTT. Its translation is CASSLGTGNSPLHF.

V gene TRBV19 combines with J gene TRBJ2-1, with D possibly TRBD2 on 6 matching bases. The CDR3 is 14 residues long. The germline gives CDR1 LNHDA, CDR2 SQIVND (reference sequence). Trimming stripped 6 bases from V and 0 bases from J, with 9 bases between. In nucleotides, the CDR3 is TGTGCCAGTAGGCCAGCGGGCTCCTACAATGAGCAGTTCTTC. Amino acid sequence: CASRPAGSYNEQFF.

This clone was recorded once. The chain has TRBV10-3 and TRBJ2-3; D is possibly TRBD1 (6 bases). The V end was cut by 0 bases, the J end by 4 bases, with 11 bases between. The CDR3 consists of 15 residues. Germline assignment: CDR1 ENHRY and CDR2 SYGVKD. The CDR3 coding sequence is TGTGCCATCAGTGAGTCGGGGGCAGGGGCAGATACGCAGTATTTT. This encodes CAISESGAGADTQYF.

The CDR3 is CASSLAGGPSYEQYF. CDR3 nucleotides: TGTGCCAGCAGCTTAGCCGGGGGGCCCTCTTACGAGCAGTACTTC. V usage is TRBV7-2 and J usage is TRBJ2-7; tentatively, D is TRBD2 (7 bases). Germline V gives CDR1 SGHTA, CDR2 FQGNSA. Trimming shortened V by 0 bases and J by 4 bases, and 13 bases separated the two germline ends. The CDR3 totals 15 residues.

This clone was counted between two and nine times. The chain carries TRBV29-1 and TRBJ1-1; D perhaps matches TRBD1 (6 bases). V was cut by 6 bases and J by 1 base, with 6 bases left in between. This CDR3 has 11 residues. Germline V gene lookup returns CDR1 SQVTM and CDR2 ANQGSEA. The DNA of the CDR3 is TGCAGCGTGGGACAGAACACTGAAGCTTTCTTT. Encoded protein: CSVGQNTEAFF.

The V call is TRBV7-9, the J call TRBJ1-1, with a weak D call TRBD1 (6 bases). Trimming took 5 bases from V and 3 from J, leaving 13 bases between them. CDR3 length: 14 residues. Germline V gives CDR1 SEHNR, CDR2 FQNEAQ (reference sequence). DNA of the CDR3: TGTGCCAGCAGCGACACAGGGACGGACACTGAAGCTTTCTTT. Translation gives CASSDTGTDTEAFF.

In this sample, this clone turned up once. For the CDR3, the DNA is TGTGCCATACCCGGGACAAATAGCAATCAGCCCCAGCATTTT. It codes for CAIPGTNSNQPQHF. The genes are TRBV28 and TRBJ1-5; D may be TRBD1 (6 bases). Germline lookup yields CDR1 MDHEN and CDR2 SYDVKM. CDR3 length: 14 residues. Trimming removed 10 bases at V and 0 bases at J, with 13 bases between.

This chain connects TRBV6-5 to TRBJ1-2; 10 bases align to TRBD1. V dropped 7 bases and J dropped 2; count of bases not matched to a gene: 4. This CDR3 is 14 amino acids long. Germline V gene sequence: CDR1 MNHEY, CDR2 SVGAGI. CDR3 region: CASKGGQGNYGYTF. In nucleotides, the CDR3 is TGTGCCAGCAAAGGGGGACAGGGGAACTATGGCTACACCTTC.

The V gene is TRBV6-1, the J gene TRBJ1-3; D uncertain. The V end lost 2 bases, the J end lost 2 bases, and 7 bases lay between the germline ends. The CDR3 extends over 14 amino acids. The germline gives CDR1 MNHNS, CDR2 SASEGT. The DNA for the CDR3 is TGTGCCAGCAGTGAATCTCAGGCTGGAAACACCATATATTTT. This sequence encodes CASSESQAGNTIYF.

This chain uses TRBV7-2 with TRBJ2-5; weak D call: TRBD1 (6 bases). The V and J ends lost 0 bases and 4 bases respectively, with 15 bases between them. This CDR3 is 16 amino acids long. Germline lookup yields CDR1 SGHTA and CDR2 FQGNSA. CDR3 DNA: TGTGCCAGCAGCTTAGCCAGGGGTAGGGCGAGAGAGACCCAGTACTTC. It codes for CASSLARGRARETQYF.

This clone has more than one count but fewer than ten. This chain uses TRBV15 with TRBJ1-5, with 11 bases identical to TRBD1. The J segment lost 6 bases and the V segment lost 3 bases, leaving 4 bases of the junction unmatched. Germline V CDR1 and CDR2: LNHNV, YYDKDF (reference sequence). This CDR3 is 15 amino acids long. The CDR3 DNA is TGTGCCACCAGCAGGGACAGGGGGCCTAGTCAGCCCCAGCATTTT. Translating gives CATSRDRGPSQPQHF.

V is TRBV9 and J is TRBJ1-2; D is ambiguous. This CDR3 region has 13 residues. CDR1 and CDR2 from the germline V gene are SGDLS and YYNGEE. V was pared by 5 bases and J by 4 bases, with 12 bases between. CDR3 protein: CASSSIPSYGYTF. CDR3 nucleotide sequence: TGTGCCAGCAGTTCCATACCCAGCTATGGCTACACCTTC. The full variable domain, completed using reference TRBV9 and TRBJ1-2, is DSGVTQTPKHLITATGQRVTLRCSPRSGDLSVYWYQQSLDQGLQFLIQYYNGEERAKGNILERFSAQQFPDLHSELNLSSLELGDSALYFCASSSIPSYGYTFGSGTRLTVV.

The chain is built from TRBV4-2 and TRBJ2-7, with D perhaps matching TRBD2 (6 bases). Trimming removed 1 base from V and 6 bases from J, with 7 bases in between. The V gene's germline CDR1 is LGHNA and CDR2 YNFKEQ. The CDR3 runs 12 residues. The CDR3 region is CASSQVGGEQYF. DNA for the CDR3: TGTGCCAGCAGCCAAGTGGGAGGCGAGCAGTACTTC.

This clone is a singleton in its sample. The V call is TRBV9, the J call TRBJ1-5; no definite D call. The CDR3 loop spans 14 amino acids. V dropped 3 bases and J dropped 0 bases, with 7 bases sitting between them. Germline loops: CDR1 SGDLS, CDR2 YYNGEE. The CDR3 spells CASSAQDSNQPQHF. CDR3 nucleotides: TGTGCCAGCAGCGCCCAGGATAGCAATCAGCCCCAGCATTTT.

This chain links TRBV5-1 with TRBJ1-2; 8 nucleotides match TRBD1. Germline V lookup: CDR1 SGHRS, CDR2 YFSETQ. V was clipped by 0 bases and J by 8 bases; unmatched bases: 6. The CDR3 totals 14 residues. CDR3 sequence reads: CASSLDRGLEGYTF. CDR3 nucleotides: TGCGCCAGCAGCTTGGACAGGGGGTTGGAAGGCTACACCTTC.

V is TRBV19 and J is TRBJ2-7, with 9 nucleotides matching TRBD1. The CDR3 has 14 amino acids. V shed 2 bases and J 5 bases; nucleotides not matched to a gene: 4. Germline V gene lookup returns CDR1 LNHDA and CDR2 SQIVND (reference sequence). In nucleotides, the CDR3 is TGTGCCAGTAGTATAAACAGGGGGCGCGACGAGCAGTACTTC. Its translation is CASSINRGRDEQYF.

The chain carries TRBV28 and TRBJ1-1; D gene uncertain. Trimming removed 7 bases at V and 0 bases at J, with 12 bases between. CDR1 is MDHEN and CDR2 is SYDVKM in the germline V gene. The CDR3 contains 14 residues. The CDR3 sequence: CASTPGLLNTEAFF. The DNA of the CDR3 is TGTGCCAGCACACCCGGACTCTTGAACACTGAAGCTTTCTTT.

CDR3 nucleotide sequence: TGTGCCAGCAGCTTAGATTTATCGTACTACAATGAGCAGTTCTTC. Translated, it gives CASSLDLSYYNEQFF. The genes are TRBV7-7 and TRBJ2-1; D is unresolved. V was cut by 1 base and J by 3 bases, with 10 bases left in between. The CDR3 has 15 residues. CDR1 SSHAT and CDR2 FNYEAQ come from the germline V gene (reference sequence).

The count of this clone is one. The chain couples TRBV7-3 to TRBJ2-1, with a weak D call TRBD1 (6 bases). Germline V CDR1 and CDR2: SGHTA, FQGTGA. V lost 5 bases, J lost 4 bases, and 9 bases lay in between. This CDR3 region has 13 residues. The CDR3 protein is CASSMTGYNEQFF. As DNA, the CDR3 is TGTGCCAGCAGCATGACAGGTTACAATGAGCAGTTCTTC.

The CDR3 reads CASRASGLDFSDTQYF. CDR3 sequence (DNA): TGTGCCAGCAGAGCGTCGGGACTAGATTTTTCAGATACGCAGTATTTT. The chain carries TRBV2 and TRBJ2-3; TRBD2 agrees at 8 bases. J gave up 4 bases and V 6 bases, and 12 bases lay outside the gene matches. Germline values: CDR1 SNHLY, CDR2 FYNNEI. The CDR3 sequence is 16 residues long.

The chain uses TRBV6-5 and TRBJ1-5, with unresolved D. V shed 5 bases and J shed 9 bases, with 8 bases lying between them. CDR3 size: 11 residues. Germline V gene lookup returns CDR1 MNHEY and CDR2 SVGAGI. The CDR3 sequence is CASSEEMPQHF. CDR3 DNA: TGTGCCAGCAGTGAAGAGATGCCCCAGCATTTT.

This sequence joins TRBV14 and TRBJ2-4; D is undetermined. The ends were cut back, 1 base at V and 9 bases at J, with 13 bases in the middle. Germline loops: CDR1 SGHDN, CDR2 FVKESK. The CDR3 consists of 14 residues. DNA for the CDR3: TGTGCCAGCAGCCAAGTTAGTGCTGTGAGCATTCAGTACTTC. This sequence encodes CASSQVSAVSIQYF.

The chain uses TRBV7-6 and TRBJ2-7, with a weak D call TRBD1 (5 bases). The CDR3 sequence is 14 residues long. V gave up 1 base and J gave up 2 bases, with 9 bases separating them. Germline V gene lookup returns CDR1 SGHVS and CDR2 FNYEAQ. In nucleotides, the CDR3 is TGTGCCAGCAGCTTAGGGCAGGGCACCTACGAGCAGTACTTC. Translation gives CASSLGQGTYEQYF.